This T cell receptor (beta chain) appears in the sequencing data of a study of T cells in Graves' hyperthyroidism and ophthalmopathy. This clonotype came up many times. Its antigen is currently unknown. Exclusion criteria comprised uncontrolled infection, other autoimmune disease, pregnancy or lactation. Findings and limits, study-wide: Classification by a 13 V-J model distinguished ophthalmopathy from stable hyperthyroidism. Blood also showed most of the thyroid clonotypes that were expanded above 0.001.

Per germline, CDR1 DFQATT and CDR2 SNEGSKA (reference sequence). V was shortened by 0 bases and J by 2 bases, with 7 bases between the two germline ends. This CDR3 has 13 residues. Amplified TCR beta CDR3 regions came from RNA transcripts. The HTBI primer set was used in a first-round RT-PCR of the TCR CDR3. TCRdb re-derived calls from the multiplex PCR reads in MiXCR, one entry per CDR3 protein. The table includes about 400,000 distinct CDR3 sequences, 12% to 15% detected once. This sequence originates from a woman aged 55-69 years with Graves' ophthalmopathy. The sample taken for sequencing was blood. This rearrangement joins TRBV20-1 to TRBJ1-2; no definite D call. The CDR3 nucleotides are TGCAGTGCTAGAGAGCGCCAGAACTATGGCTACACCTTC. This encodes CSARERQNYGYTF.